This entry describes one T cell receptor beta chain. Recruited during active infection, patients (from Seattle) were subsequently followed longitudinally. The data were obtained in a study of blood T cell repertoires in COVID-19. Whole-study context: Samples of COVID-19 (acute and convalescent) were obtained from the United States, Italy and Spain.

In the source study's methods: Estimates of nucleated cell counts were drawn from the amplification of reference gene primers. Assay: immunoSEQ multiplex PCR; the TCRdb copy retains only in-frame clones and omits some. V, J and clone size are those of that table, while D and trimming were read from the DNA. The table lists 120,000 or so clones, roughly 90% of them singletons. The V gene end was trimmed by 2 bases and the J gene end by 4 bases; junction bases not matched to a gene: 6. CDR1 is SGHNT, CDR2 YENEEA, per germline. This CDR3 is 16 amino acids long. The V gene is TRBV11-3, the J gene TRBJ2-2; 8 nucleotides line up with TRBD1. This TCR came from a man in his fifties or sixties with COVID-19, enrolled during active disease. What was sequenced was peripheral blood. This CDR3 reads CASSLMTGVSTGELFF. In DNA, the CDR3 is TGTGCCAGCAGCTTAATGACAGGGGTTAGCACCGGGGAGCTGTTTTTT.